The rows below give T cell receptor beta chains drawn from one sample of a study of T-cell reconstitution after alpha-beta-depleted transplantation in children. TCRdb called the PCR reads again in MiXCR, with one record for every CDR3 protein. The sample lists about 980,000 distinct CDR3 sequences, around 30% occurring once. This sample comprised PBMCs, mostly from graft donor cells, obtained 360 days after TCRalphabeta/CD19-depleted stem cell transplant. These receptors came from a boy under two years old who had a stem cell transplant for SCID, so the T cells may come from the graft donor. The CDR3 runs from the conserved cysteine through the conserved F or W. Each record gives: J gene, D gene, V gene, clone size, CDR3 protein, CDR3 DNA. The D gene is left open where the match is weak. Size values are once, few and many counts, or a class for expanded clones, and some rows have none.

>TRBJ2-5|TRBD2|TRBV11-2|few
CASSFTRTSGRGTQYF
TGTGCCAGCAGCTTTACAAGAACTAGCGGACGTGGGACCCAGTACTTC
>TRBJ1-2|NA|TRBV7-9|NA
CASSLGPDRTF
TGTGCCAGCAGCTTAGGTCCAGACCGCACCTTC
>TRBJ1-5|TRBD1|TRBV15|few
CATSRDRGPNQPQHF
TGTGCCACCAGCAGGGACAGGGGGCCCAATCAGCCCCAGCATTTT
>TRBJ2-7|NA|TRBV18|NA
CASSPPRPPYEQYF
TGTGCCAGCTCACCACCGAGACCCCCTTACGAGCAGTACTTC
>TRBJ2-1|NA|TRBV7-9|few
CASSARALNNEQFF
TGTGCCAGCAGCGCCCGGGCCTTAAACAATGAGCAGTTCTTC
>TRBJ2-3|NA|TRBV7-9|NA
CASSLEAGHTDTQYF
TGTGCCAGCAGCTTAGAGGCGGGGCACACAGATACGCAGTATTTT
>TRBJ2-1|NA|TRBV20-1|NA
CSAREAGLLYNEQFF
TGCAGTGCTAGAGAGGCGGGGCTCCTCTACAATGAGCAGTTCTTC
>TRBJ2-1|TRBD2|TRBV7-2|NA
CASSPALGLAGYNEQFF
TGTGCCAGCAGCCCAGCCCTGGGACTAGCGGGATACAATGAGCAGTTCTTC
>TRBJ1-2|NA|TRBV7-2|NA
CASSLVGSVESGYTF
TGTGCCAGCAGCTTAGTTGGGTCGGTTGAGTCTGGCTACACCTTC
>TRBJ2-5|NA|TRBV5-5|few
CASSANTGLETQYF
TGTGCCAGCAGCGCCAACACAGGGCTGGAGACCCAGTACTTC
>TRBJ2-5|NA|TRBV20-1|NA
CSARDQQGRWETQYF
TGCAGTGCTAGAGATCAGCAGGGGCGCTGGGAGACCCAGTACTTC
>TRBJ1-2|TRBD1|TRBV27|few
CASSLSPGGEYGYTF
TGTGCCAGCAGTTTATCCCCAGGGGGCGAGTATGGCTACACCTTC
>TRBJ1-4|NA|TRBV7-2|NA
CASSQQRVTNEKLFF
TGTGCCAGCAGTCAACAGAGGGTGACTAATGAAAAACTGTTTTTT
>TRBJ2-5|NA|TRBV5-5|NA
CASSLPMQGDFWETQYF
TGTGCCAGCAGCCTGCCGATGCAGGGCGACTTTTGGGAGACCCAGTACTTC
>TRBJ2-3|TRBD2|TRBV10-1|NA
CASKNSGAGTDTQYF
TGCGCCAGCAAGAATAGCGGGGCGGGCACAGATACGCAGTATTTT
>TRBJ2-3|NA|TRBV20-1|few
CSASILVGLLGPDTQYF
TGCAGTGCTAGCATTCTGGTGGGCTTGTTGGGCCCAGATACGCAGTATTTT
>TRBJ1-5|NA|TRBV27|NA
CASRDRPNQPQHF
TGTGCCAGCAGAGACAGGCCCAATCAGCCCCAGCATTTT
>TRBJ2-7|NA|TRBV12-3/TRBV12-4|NA
CASSHGTAPTYEQYF
TGTGCCAGCAGTCACGGGACCGCACCGACCTACGAGCAGTACTTC
>TRBJ2-1|TRBD2|TRBV4-1|few
CASSYTSGGARNEQFF
TGCGCCAGCAGCTACACTAGCGGGGGGGCCCGAAATGAGCAGTTCTTC
>TRBJ1-1|NA|TRBV12-3/TRBV12-4|NA
CASSPFVGTEAFF
TGTGCCAGCAGCCCCTTCGTTGGCACTGAAGCTTTCTTT
>TRBJ2-2|NA|TRBV2|NA
CASRLGTPNTGELFF
TGTGCCAGCAGATTAGGGACTCCGAACACCGGGGAGCTGTTTTTT
>TRBJ2-3|NA|TRBV18|NA
CASSPPGLGRDTQYF
TGTGCCAGCTCACCCCCTGGACTGGGGAGAGATACGCAGTATTTT
>TRBJ1-5|NA|TRBV18|NA
CASSLLAVEGQPQHF
TGTGCCAGCTCACTGCTAGCGGTAGAAGGGCAGCCCCAGCATTTT
>TRBJ2-6|NA|TRBV10-3|NA
CAISDLNSEWVSGANVLTF
TGTGCCATCAGTGACCTGAATTCTGAGTGGGTGTCTGGGGCCAACGTCCTGACTTTC
>TRBJ2-7|TRBD1|TRBV5-1|NA
CASSLTRQGSTYEQYF
TGCGCCAGCAGCCTCACGCGACAGGGGAGTACCTACGAGCAGTACTTC
>TRBJ1-1|TRBD1|TRBV4-1|NA
CASSQDPDRGTTNTEAFF
TGCGCCAGCAGCCAAGATCCCGACAGGGGTACGACGAACACTGAAGCTTTCTTT
>TRBJ2-3|NA|TRBV3-1|many
CASSHKLPLNTQYF
TGTGCCAGCAGCCACAAACTTCCCCTGAATACGCAGTATTTT
>TRBJ1-6|TRBD1|TRBV12-3/TRBV12-4|NA
CASSRTGRSPLHF
TGTGCCAGCAGCCGGACAGGGAGGTCACCCCTCCACTTT
>TRBJ2-3|TRBD2|TRBV7-2|NA
CASSLARLAGSTDTQYF
TGTGCCAGCAGCTTAGCAAGGCTAGCGGGGTCCACAGATACGCAGTATTTT
>TRBJ1-5|TRBD1|TRBV5-1|few
CASSKGQGDQPQHF
TGCGCCAGCAGCAAGGGACAGGGAGACCAGCCCCAGCATTTT
>TRBJ2-2|NA|TRBV10-3|NA
CAISGTGELFF
TGTGCCATCTCCGGGACAGGGGAGCTGTTTTTT
>TRBJ2-7|NA|TRBV3-1|few
CASSQGWQGPYEQYF
TGTGCCAGCAGCCAAGGCTGGCAGGGACCCTACGAGCAGTACTTC
>TRBJ1-4|NA|TRBV12-3/TRBV12-4|NA
CASGSGALNEKLFF
TGTGCCAGCGGCTCAGGGGCGCTTAATGAAAAACTGTTTTTT
>TRBJ2-3|NA|TRBV12-3/TRBV12-4|few
CASSFLPAGVSTDTQYF
TGTGCCAGCAGTTTCCTCCCGGCGGGTGTCAGTACAGATACGCAGTATTTT
>TRBJ2-3|TRBD2|TRBV29-1|NA
CSVEPLAGTTDTQYF
TGCAGCGTTGAACCACTAGCGGGGACCACAGATACGCAGTATTTT
>TRBJ2-2|TRBD2|TRBV9|few
CASSVGTSGIWNTGELFF
TGTGCCAGCAGCGTAGGGACTAGCGGGATATGGAACACCGGGGAGCTGTTTTTT
>TRBJ1-1|NA|TRBV18|NA
CASSPPKGWFTEAFF
TGTGCCAGCTCACCACCGAAGGGTTGGTTCACTGAAGCTTTCTTT
>TRBJ2-3|TRBD2|TRBV20-1|few
CSANGGRDTQYF
TGCAGTGCTAACGGGGGGAGGGATACGCAGTATTTT
>TRBJ1-6|NA|TRBV5-1|few
CASRPTGFNSPLHF
TGCGCCAGCAGGCCGACAGGCTTCAATTCACCCCTCCACTTT
>TRBJ1-5|NA|TRBV19|few
CASSAVPRGPQHF
TGTGCCAGTAGTGCGGTCCCGAGGGGGCCCCAGCATTTT
>TRBJ2-2|NA|TRBV5-1|NA
CASSLAFGEGHLNTGELFF
TGCGCCAGCAGCTTGGCGTTCGGGGAAGGACACCTAAACACCGGGGAGCTGTTTTTT
>TRBJ2-1|TRBD2|TRBV18|NA
CASSIGLASHSYNEQFF
TGTGCCAGCTCAATTGGACTAGCGTCCCATTCCTACAATGAGCAGTTCTTC
>TRBJ2-2|NA|TRBV20-1|few
CSARDASPTGELFF
TGCAGTGCTAGAGATGCCAGCCCCACCGGGGAGCTGTTTTTT
>TRBJ1-2|TRBD1|TRBV5-1|few
CASSPRQGWNYGYTF
TGCGCCAGCAGCCCTCGACAGGGTTGGAACTATGGCTACACCTTC
>TRBJ2-2|NA|TRBV3-1|few
CACSPARRPAGTGELFF
TGTGCCTGCAGCCCGGCTCGACGGCCAGCAGGCACCGGGGAGCTGTTTTTT
>TRBJ2-1|NA|TRBV6-5|few
CASSYAPTSREQFF
TGTGCCAGCAGTTACGCCCCAACCAGCAGGGAGCAGTTCTTC